These 32 T cell receptor beta chains were sequenced from one sample in a study of CD8+CD57+ T cells in acquired aplastic anemia (dated by TCRdb to 2016 to 2018). Flow cytometry had shown CD8+CD57+ cell expansion in the patients selected for sequencing. TCRdb shows the sequencer as Illumina HiSeq 2000. Profiling of TCR beta VDJ combinations and CDR3 sequences used genomic DNA as the template. Using fastp at Q25 and MiXCR, TCRdb reprocessed the public reads and kept productive beta chains. Each CDR3 protein appears once, grouped with its most common genes and DNA. The sample records roughly 150,000 distinct CDR3 sequences, under 55% of which are singletons. Approximately 3% of the sample belongs to the ten largest clones. The source material was sorted CD4+, CD8+, or CD8+CD57+ T cells (not recorded which) from PBMCs. The origin of the receptors is a human donor with aplastic anemia.

There are many counts of this clonotype. CDR3: CASSPRWQAAYEQYF. DNA of the CDR3: TGTGCCAGCAGCCCCAGGTGGCAGGCTGCCTACGAGCAGTACTTC. The V call is TRBV16, the J call TRBJ2-7; D not resolved. The CDR3 has 15 residues. Germline V gene data show CDR1 as KGHSY and CDR2 as FQNENV. Trimming took 4 bases from V and 2 from J, leaving 15 bases between them.

On this clonotype: One end of the junction fails to match germline, which may point to a read error. This chain connects TRBV20-1 to TRBJ2-3, with D perhaps assigned TRBD1 or TRBD2 (6 bases each). The CDR3 extends over 14 amino acids. Germline V gene lookup returns CDR1 DFQATT and CDR2 SNEGSKA (reference sequence). Here the CDR3 reads CSARDLGGTGTQYF. The CDR3 DNA reads as TGCAGTGCTAGAGATCTCGGGGGCACAGGTACGCAGTATTTT.

The chain links TRBV11-1 to TRBJ1-3, with D possibly being TRBD1 (6 bases). The V end lost 4 bases, the J end lost 2 bases, and 9 bases lay between the germline ends. The CDR3 contains 14 residues. The germline CDR1 and CDR2 sequences are SGHAT and FQDESV (reference sequence). CDR3 in DNA: TGTGCCAGCAGCTCGGACAGAGCTGGAAACACCATATATTTT. Its translation is CASSSDRAGNTIYF.

The genes are TRBV15 and TRBJ2-7, with no clear D. The CDR3 consists of 12 residues. V dropped 0 bases and J dropped 9 bases, with 9 bases sitting between them. The germline V gene has CDR1 LNHNV and CDR2 YYDKDF (reference sequence). The CDR3, as DNA: TGTGCCACCAGCAGAGATATGATCGGGCAGTACTTC. Amino acids: CATSRDMIGQYF.

The chain uses TRBV10-3 and TRBJ1-4, with TRBD1 as a possible D gene (5 bases). The V end lost 5 bases, the J end lost 5 bases, and 12 bases lay between the germline ends. Germline V gene lookup returns CDR1 ENHRY and CDR2 SYGVKD. CDR3 length: 14 residues. CDR3 nucleotide sequence: TGTGCCATCAGTTACGGGACGGACAATGAAAAACTGTTTTTT. Amino acid sequence: CAISYGTDNEKLFF.

The rearrangement uses TRBV20-1 and TRBJ2-7; D uncertain. Trimming pared 3 bases from V and 0 bases from J, leaving 9 bases between. CDR3 length: 13 residues. Looked up from germline, CDR1 is DFQATT and CDR2 is SNEGSKA (reference sequence). CDR3 region: CSASAGSSYEQYF. The CDR3 region has the DNA TGCAGTGCTAGTGCTGGTAGCTCCTACGAGCAGTACTTC.

The chain is built from TRBV25-1 and TRBJ2-5, with a weak D call TRBD1 (6 bases). The DNA matches TRBJ2-1 better at its end, which makes the J call doubtful. This CDR3 region has 11 residues. Germline CDR1 MGHDK, CDR2 SYGVNS. CDR3 amino acids: CASQQGDEQFF. The CDR3 nucleotides are TGTGCCAGCCAACAGGGTGATGAGCAGTTCTTC.

The chain links TRBV20-1 to TRBJ1-3; 7 bases agree with TRBD1. V was pared by 3 bases and J by 0 bases, with 5 bases of the junction left unmatched. This CDR3 is built from 15 residues. Germline V gives CDR1 DFQATT, CDR2 SNEGSKA (reference sequence). CDR3 loop: CSASYGQVSGNTIYF. DNA for the CDR3: TGCAGTGCTAGCTATGGACAGGTCTCTGGAAACACCATATATTTT.

This clonotype was seen a few times. V usage is TRBV30 and J usage is TRBJ1-5; unclear D gene. CDR1 and CDR2 from the germline V gene are GTSNPN and SVGIG (reference sequence). The CDR3 length is 14 residues. V was trimmed by 0 bases and J by 0 bases, leaving 6 bases between them. The CDR3 nucleotides are TGTGCCTGGAGTGTCGTCGGTAGCAATCAGCCCCAGCATTTT. It is translated as CAWSVVGSNQPQHF.

This chain connects TRBV3-1 to TRBJ2-1; 11 nucleotides line up with TRBD2. Germline V CDR1 and CDR2: LGHDT, YNNKEL (reference sequence). The V segment lost 4 bases and the J segment 6 bases; nucleotides outside the gene matches: 11. This CDR3 comprises 17 residues. The CDR3 nucleotides read TGTGCCAGCAGCCGATATGGGACTAGCGGCGCTGGCAATGAGCAGTTCTTC. This translates into CASSRYGTSGAGNEQFF.

At least ten counts were recorded for this clonotype. The CDR3 region has the DNA TGCGCCAGCAGCCCGGGCCCGAACACTGAAGCTTTCTTT. It specifies CASSPGPNTEAFF. The genes are TRBV5-1 and TRBJ1-1; unclear D gene. Trimming took off 4 bases at V and 1 base at J, with 8 bases between the two ends. This CDR3 region has 13 residues. Per the germline V gene, CDR1 is SGHRS and CDR2 is YFSETQ.

CDR3 sequence: CSGEGAAGYGYTF. As DNA, the CDR3 is TGCAGTGGGGAGGGGGCAGCAGGATATGGCTACACCTTC. V gene TRBV20-1 combines with J gene TRBJ1-2; 7 nucleotides line up with TRBD1. This CDR3 region has 13 residues. The germline gives CDR1 DFQATT, CDR2 SNEGSKA (reference sequence). The J segment lost 5 bases and the V segment lost 7 bases, leaving 10 bases of the junction unmatched.

With respect to this clonotype: The conserved phenylalanine or tryptophan is not found at the CDR3 terminus, so this likely reflects a read error. The DNA is omitted, as the CDR3 cannot be located on it reliably, and the CDR3 follows TCRdb's listing. The V call is TRBV19, the J call TRBJ1-5; TRBD1 was called by the table and not checked on the DNA. Germline CDR1 LNHDA, CDR2 SQIVND (reference sequence). The length of the CDR3 is 10 amino acids, counting both ends. This chain's CDR3 is CASSILAGGS.

V gene TRBV15 combines with J gene TRBJ1-2, with D maybe TRBD1 (5 bases). This CDR3 has 14 amino acids. V lost 2 bases to trimming and J lost 4 bases, with 11 bases between them. Germline values: CDR1 LNHNV, CDR2 YYDKDF (reference sequence). The DNA of the CDR3 is TGTGCCACCAGCAGATCTGGAAGGGGCTATGGCTACACCTTC. This codes for CATSRSGRGYGYTF.

This clonotype was detected a few times. A much larger clonotype is one base distant, so this may be a read error. This rearrangement joins TRBV12-3 or TRBV12-4 to TRBJ2-5; 7 bases map to TRBD2. The CDR3 runs to 14 residues. CDR3 nucleotides: TGTGCCAGCAGTTCCTCTAAGAGGCGGGAGACCCAGCACTTC. Protein: CASSSSKRRETQHF.

The sample holds many counts of this clonotype. The J gene is TRBJ2-2, the V gene TRBV10-3, with 11 bases fitting TRBD1. Trimming at V came to 6 bases and at J to 5 bases, leaving 8 bases not matched to a gene. The CDR3 loop spans 16 amino acids. Per germline, CDR1 ENHRY and CDR2 SYGVKD. The CDR3 bases are TGTGCCATCAGCGGCTCCGGGACAGGGGGGACCGGGGAGCTGTTTTTT. Encoded protein: CAISGSGTGGTGELFF.

Worth noting for this clonotype: Germline is not matched at one junction end, which may reflect a read error. The rearrangement joins TRBV5-1 to TRBJ2-5; D gene uncertain. Per the germline V gene, CDR1 is SGHRS and CDR2 is YFSETQ. The CDR3 extends over 12 amino acids. CDR3 sequence reads: CASSNLQDTQYF. CDR3 DNA: TGCGCCAGCTCGAACCTTCAAGACACCCAGTACTTC. Combining the CDR3 with reference TRBV5-1 and TRBJ2-5 gives the whole variable domain KAGVTQTPRYLIKTRGQQVTLSCSPISGHRSVSWYQQTPGQGLQFLFEYFSETQRNKGNFPGRFSGRQFSNSRSEMNVSTLELGDSALYLCASSNLQDTQYFGPGTRLLVL.

This sequence joins TRBV5-1 and TRBJ2-7; a weak D match, TRBD2 (5 bases). Germline V gene data show CDR1 as SGHRS and CDR2 as YFSETQ. The CDR3 extends over 13 amino acids. Trimming removed 1 base from V and 2 bases from J, with 7 bases in between. CDR3 protein: CASSLIGAYEQYF. The CDR3 DNA reads as TGCGCCAGCAGCTTGATCGGGGCCTACGAGCAGTACTTC.

This clonotype has a single count. V gene TRBV24-1 combines with J gene TRBJ2-2, with 8 bases identical to TRBD2. CDR1 and CDR2 (germline): KGHDR, SFDVKD. The CDR3 loop spans 21 amino acids. J was trimmed by 6 bases and V by 4 bases; bases with no gene match: 24. In DNA, the CDR3 is TGTGCCACCAGTGAGACTTATAAGGCCCGAACTAGCGGTTACGACGCCGGGGAGCTGTTTTTT. This encodes CATSETYKARTSGYDAGELFF.

This clonotype occurred many times. This chain joins TRBV5-1 and TRBJ1-5; D unclear. This CDR3 region has 13 residues. CDR1 is SGHRS, CDR2 YFSETQ, per germline. The V and J ends lost 4 bases and 3 bases respectively, with 8 bases between them. Here the CDR3 DNA reads TGCGCCAGCAGCCCCGACACCAATCAGCCCCAGCATTTT. This sequence encodes CASSPDTNQPQHF.

This clonotype has at least ten counts. This chain links TRBV19 with TRBJ1-4, with D possibly matching TRBD1 (5 bases). In germline, CDR1 is LNHDA, CDR2 SQIVND (reference sequence). CDR3 size: 14 residues. Trimming pared 8 bases from V and 7 bases from J, leaving 17 bases between. For the CDR3, the DNA is TGTGCCAGTGCCCCACCCGGGGGGGGTGAAAAACTGTTTTTT. Its protein is CASAPPGGGEKLFF. The full variable domain, in which reference TRBV19 and TRBJ1-4 provide the parts outside the CDR3, is DGGITQSPKYLFRKEGQNVTLSCEQNLNHDAMYWYRQDPGQGLRLIYYSQIVNDFQKGDIAEGYSVSREKKESFPLTVTSAQKNPTAFYLCASAPPGGGEKLFFGSGTQLSVL.

The chain recombines TRBV6-1 with TRBJ1-1; 9 bases are shared with TRBD1. Germline CDR1 MNHNS, CDR2 SASEGT. J lost 3 bases, V lost 6 bases, and 2 bases had no gene match. The CDR3 spans 13 residues. The CDR3 coding sequence is TGTGCCAGCAGGACAGGGGGTGACACTGAAGCTTTCTTT. Residues: CASRTGGDTEAFF.

This clonotype was recorded many times. J is TRBJ2-1 and V is TRBV3-1, with D perhaps TRBD2 (5 bases). Trimming pared 1 base from V and 2 bases from J, leaving 9 bases between. The germline V gene has CDR1 LGHDT and CDR2 YNNKEL (reference sequence). This CDR3 has 15 amino acids. The CDR3 loop reads CASSQGVGTYNEQFF. CDR3 in DNA: TGTGCCAGCAGCCAAGGGGTCGGGACCTACAATGAGCAGTTCTTC.

Comment on this clonotype: Just one base apart from a much larger clone, this may be a read error. The chain is built from TRBV5-1 and TRBJ2-2; the match to TRBD1 covers 7 bases. Germline V gives CDR1 SGHRS, CDR2 YFSETQ. The CDR3 sequence is 14 residues long. Written as DNA, the CDR3 is TGCGCCAGCAAAGACAGGGTCTCAACCGGGAAGCTGTTTTTT. It specifies CASKDRVSTGKLFF. Together with reference TRBV5-1 and TRBJ2-2, the CDR3 gives the full variable domain: KAGVTQTPRYLIKTRGQQVTLSCSPISGHRSVSWYQQTPGQGLQFLFEYFSETQRNKGNFPGRFSGRQFSNSRSEMNVSTLELGDSALYLCASKDRVSTGKLFFGEGSRLTVL.

Ten or more counts support this clonotype. CDR3 in amino acids: CASGTQGGYEQYF. In DNA, the CDR3 is TGTGCCAGCGGGACCCAAGGCGGTTACGAGCAGTACTTC. The J gene is TRBJ2-7, the V gene TRBV3-1, with D perhaps matching TRBD1 or TRBD2 (5 bases each). There are 13 residues in the CDR3. CDR1 and CDR2 (germline): LGHDT, YNNKEL (reference sequence). Trimming took 8 bases from V and 4 from J, leaving 15 bases between them.

The sample holds many counts of this clonotype. V gene TRBV19 combines with J gene TRBJ2-1; no firm D call. Between the trimmed V and J ends, which lost 6 bases and 0 bases, there was a span of 15 bases. This CDR3 is built from 16 residues. Per the germline V gene, CDR1 is LNHDA and CDR2 is SQIVND (reference sequence). The CDR3 sequence: CASSSTFSSSYNEQFF. In DNA form, the CDR3 reads TGTGCCAGTAGCTCAACCTTTTCGAGCTCCTACAATGAGCAGTTCTTC.

This clonotype was counted many times. The chain is built from TRBV5-6 and TRBJ2-7; 9 bases match TRBD2. Germline assignment: CDR1 SGHDT and CDR2 YYEEEE. The CDR3 covers 14 residues. The trim removed 2 bases at V and 4 bases at J, leaving 4 bases unmatched. CDR3 DNA: TGTGCCAGCAGCTTTTCGGCGGGAGGGTACGAGCAGTACTTC. Its protein product is CASSFSAGGYEQYF.

This rearrangement joins TRBV5-1 to TRBJ1-1; 9 bases agree with TRBD1. V was pared by 4 bases and J by 7 bases, with 8 bases of the junction left unmatched. Germline CDR1 reads SGHRS; CDR2 reads YFSETQ. This CDR3 spans 14 amino acids. This CDR3 reads CASSDGQGFNEAFF. CDR3 coding DNA: TGCGCCAGCAGCGACGGACAGGGGTTCAATGAAGCTTTCTTT.

The chain employs TRBV11-2 and TRBJ2-2, with a tentative D call TRBD2 (6 bases). The CDR3 length is 16 residues. V was cut by 1 base and J by 2 bases, with 11 bases left in between. The germline V gene has CDR1 SGHAT and CDR2 FQNNGV. This chain's CDR3 is CASSLVGGVNTGELFF. The CDR3 nucleotides read TGTGCCAGCAGCTTAGTGGGCGGGGTTAACACCGGGGAGCTGTTTTTT. The full variable domain, completed using reference TRBV11-2 and TRBJ2-2, is EAGVAQSPRYKIIEKRQSVAFWCNPISGHATLYWYQQILGQGPKLLIQFQNNGVVDDSQLPKDRFSAERLKGVDSTLKIQPAKLEDSAVYLCASSLVGGVNTGELFFGEGSRLTVL.

This clonotype came up many times. The chain combines TRBV6-1 with TRBJ2-7; D tentatively fits TRBD1 or TRBD2 (5 bases each). The germline gives CDR1 MNHNS, CDR2 SASEGT. With 4 bases removed from V and 2 bases from J, the gap between germline ends came to 12 bases. The CDR3 loop spans 14 amino acids. The chain's CDR3 is CASSARDGTYEQYF. For the CDR3, the DNA is TGTGCCAGCAGTGCCCGGGACGGCACCTACGAGCAGTACTTC.

This sequence joins TRBV19 and TRBJ2-7; TRBD1 matches at 10 bases. Germline values: CDR1 LNHDA, CDR2 SQIVND (reference sequence). J lost 3 bases, V lost 4 bases, and 3 bases had no gene match. The CDR3 length is 14 residues. DNA of the CDR3: TGTGCCAGTAGTAATGGACAGGGGGGCTACGAGCAGTACTTC. Protein: CASSNGQGGYEQYF.

This clonotype has just one count. The chain's CDR3 is CASSMPGQGGYTF. CDR3 bases: TGCGCCAGCAGCATGCCGGGACAGGGTGGCTACACCTTC. The chain couples TRBV5-1 to TRBJ1-2, with TRBD1 matching 9 bases. The CDR3 is 13 residues long. Unmatched junction bases numbered 5, after V lost 4 bases and J lost 7 bases. Germline CDR1 is SGHRS and CDR2 is YFSETQ.